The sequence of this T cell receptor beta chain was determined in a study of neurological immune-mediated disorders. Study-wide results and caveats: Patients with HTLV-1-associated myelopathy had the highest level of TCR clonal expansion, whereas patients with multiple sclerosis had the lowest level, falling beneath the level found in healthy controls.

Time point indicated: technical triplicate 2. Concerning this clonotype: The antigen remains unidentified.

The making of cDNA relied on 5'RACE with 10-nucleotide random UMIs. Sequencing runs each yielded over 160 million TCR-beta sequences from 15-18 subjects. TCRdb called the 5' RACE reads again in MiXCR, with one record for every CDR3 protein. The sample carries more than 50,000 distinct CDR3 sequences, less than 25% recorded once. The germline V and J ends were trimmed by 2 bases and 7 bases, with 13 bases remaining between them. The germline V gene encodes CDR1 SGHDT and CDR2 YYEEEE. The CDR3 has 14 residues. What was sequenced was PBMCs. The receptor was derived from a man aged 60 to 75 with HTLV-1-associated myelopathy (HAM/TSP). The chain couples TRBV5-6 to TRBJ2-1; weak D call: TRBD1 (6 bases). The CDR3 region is CASSLLGARNEQFF. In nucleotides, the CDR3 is TGTGCCAGCAGCTTATTGGGGGCGCGGAATGAGCAGTTCTTC.